The rows below give T cell receptor beta chains drawn from one sample of a study of blood T cell repertoires in COVID-19. Profiling relied on immunoSEQ multiplex PCR, and the TCRdb table lists in-frame clones only, not all of them. This sample yields about 20,000 clones, of which nearly 90% are seen a single time; roughly 7.9% belongs to the top ten. Material for sequencing was peripheral blood. The receptor source for this set is a human donor with active COVID-19. The donor label of this sample is uncertain. Each CDR3 is given with its conserved first and last residue. A D gene is named only where the DNA matches it firmly. Not all rows give a size; the values are once, few, many and, for expanded clones, a class.

>.|TRBV7-3|TRBJ2-1|19|TRBD1
TGTGCCAGCAGCTTAGTGGGGACAGTGGGCCCGAGCTCCTACAATGAGCAGTTCTTC
CASSLVGTVGPSSYNEQFF
>.|TRBV5-1|TRBJ2-1|17|TRBD2
TGCGCCAGCAGCTTGGCCTCAGGACTAGCGGAAACCAATGAGCAGTTCTTC
CASSLASGLAETNEQFF
>few|TRBV5-1|TRBJ1-1|11|.
TGCGCCAGCAGGGGGCTAGCTGAAGCTTTCTTT
CASRGLAEAFF
>.|TRBV28|TRBJ1-5|11|.
TGTGCCAGCAGCACTTACTCACCCCAGCATTTT
CASSTYSPQHF
>.|TRBV7-7|TRBJ2-3|14|.
TGTGCTAGCAGCTTACTACCCTCGGCAGATACGCAGTATTTT
CASSLLPSADTQYF
>.|TRBV5-4|TRBJ2-1|14|TRBD2
TGTGCCAGCAGCGGGACTAGCCGATACAATGAGCAGTTCTTC
CASSGTSRYNEQFF
>.|TRBV10-1|TRBJ2-5|17|TRBD2
TGCGCCAGCAGTGAGACGACTAGCGGGAGAAGGGCGGAGACCCAGTACTTC
CASSETTSGRRAETQYF
>.|TRBV11-3|TRBJ2-3|12|.
TGTGCCAGCAGCTTACCTCGGGGAAGGCAGTATTTT
CASSLPRGRQYF
>.|TRBV30|TRBJ2-2|15|TRBD1
TGTGCCTGGAAACAGGGGGTGGCGAACACCGGGGAGCTGTTTTTT
CAWKQGVANTGELFF
>.|TRBV14|TRBJ2-2|18|.
TGTGCCAGCAGCCCGCAGGGAATATACAGTTTTAGCACCGGGGAGCTGTTTTTT
CASSPQGIYSFSTGELFF
>.|TRBV7-9|TRBJ2-5|15|TRBD2
TGTGCCAGCAGCTTAAAGGGAGGGCCGGAAGAGACCCAGTACTTC
CASSLKGGPEETQYF
>.|TRBV7-6|TRBJ1-1|14|.
TGTGCCAGCAGCTTAGAGCCGGGGGACACTGAAGCTTTCTTT
CASSLEPGDTEAFF
>.|TRBV27|TRBJ1-4|15|TRBD1
TGTGCCAGCAGTCAGGCGACAGGGGCTAATGAAAAACTGTTTTTT
CASSQATGANEKLFF
>once|TRBV5-1|TRBJ2-7|15|TRBD1
TGCGCCAGCAGCTTATGGACAGGGACAACCTACGAGCAGTACTTC
CASSLWTGTTYEQYF
>once|TRBV10-2|TRBJ2-1|15|.
TGCGCCAGCAGTGATGGATCGTTTAGTGCCGGCGGGCAGTTCTTC
CASSDGSFSAGGQFF
>few|TRBV19|TRBJ2-1|11|.
TGTGCCAGTAAACAGGGCGGTGAGCAGTTCTTC
CASKQGGEQFF
>.|TRBV30|TRBJ2-6|19|TRBD1
TGTGCCTGGAGTGTACGGACAGGGGGCGGGAGCTCTGGGGCCAACGTCCTGACTTTC
CAWSVRTGGGSSGANVLTF
>.|TRBV29-1|TRBJ1-3|13|TRBD1
TGCAGCACCACAGACAGGGCTGGAAACACCATATATTTT
CSTTDRAGNTIYF
>.|TRBV7-2|TRBJ2-2|17|TRBD2
TGTGCCAGCAGCTTATTCGGTGGGAGCGGGGGCGCCGGGGAGCTGTTTTTT
CASSLFGGSGGAGELFF
>.|TRBV6-6|TRBJ2-1|15|TRBD2
TGTGCCAGCAGTTACTCGACTAGCGGGCTCAATGAGCAGTTCTTC
CASSYSTSGLNEQFF
>.|TRBV19|TRBJ2-1|13|.
TGTGCCAGTAGCAGAGACAGCGACAATGAGCAGTTCTTC
CASSRDSDNEQFF
>.|TRBV19|TRBJ1-1|14|.
TGTGCCAGTAGATGGGGCAGAAAGAACACTGAAGCTTTCTTT
CASRWGRKNTEAFF
>.|TRBV5-1|TRBJ1-3|12|TRBD1
TGCGCCAGCAGCTCTACCGGGACAGGCATATATTTT
CASSSTGTGIYF
>.|TRBV18|TRBJ1-3|17|.
TGTGCCAGCTCACCAAATCAGAACAGGAACTCTGGAAACACCATATATTTT
CASSPNQNRNSGNTIYF
>.|TRBV18|TRBJ2-7|15|TRBD2
TGTGCCAGCTCACCGGGACTAGCGGAGTACTACGAGCAGTACTTC
CASSPGLAEYYEQYF
>.|TRBV13|TRBJ2-1|12|TRBD1
TGTGCCAGCGGGACAGGGGGGATCGCGCAGTTCTTC
CASGTGGIAQFF
>.|TRBV6-5|TRBJ2-1|13|.
TGTGCCAGCCGCGGAGGGGGGGGTATTGAGCAGTTCTTC
CASRGGGGIEQFF
>.|TRBV20-1|TRBJ2-5|12|.
TGCAGTGCTAGTACGGGGCAAGAGACCCAGTACTTC
CSASTGQETQYF
>.|TRBV5-6|TRBJ1-6|17|.
TGTGCCAGCAGCTTGGTCGGGGAGAGCTCCTATAATTCACCCCTCCACTTT
CASSLVGESSYNSPLHF
>.|TRBV28|TRBJ2-7|15|TRBD1
TGTGCCAGCAGCGGGACAGGGGTCGGCTGGAACGAGCAGTACTTC
CASSGTGVGWNEQYF
>.|TRBV7-2|TRBJ2-7|15|TRBD2
TGTGCCAGCAGCTCAGGACTAGCGGGAGTAGTCGAGCAGTACTTC
CASSSGLAGVVEQYF
>once|TRBV10-3|TRBJ1-5|13|.
TGTGCCATCACAGGGGCGGCCGATCAGCCCCAGCATTTT
CAITGAADQPQHF
>.|TRBV19|TRBJ1-1|14|.
TGTGCCAGTAGTAGCATGACAGGACGGTCTGAAGCTTTCTTT
CASSSMTGRSEAFF
>.|TRBV12-3/TRBV12-4|TRBJ2-7|13|.
TGTGCCAGCAGTTTAGAGCCCCCCTACGAGCAGTACTTC
CASSLEPPYEQYF
>.|TRBV4-3|TRBJ1-3|15|TRBD1
TGCGCCAGCAGCCAAGATCAGGGGGCCAGAAACACCATATATTTT
CASSQDQGARNTIYF
>.|TRBV30|TRBJ2-7|14|TRBD1
TGTGCCTGGAACGGAAGGACAGGGTTCTACGAGCAGTACTTC
CAWNGRTGFYEQYF
>.|TRBV14|TRBJ2-3|14|.
TGTGCCAGCAATATGCGGGGGCGCACAGATACGCAGTATTTT
CASNMRGRTDTQYF
>.|TRBV7-8|TRBJ2-5|18|TRBD2
TGTGCCAGCAGCTCCGAACTTTCGGGACTAGCGGAAAAAGAGACCCAGTACTTC
CASSSELSGLAEKETQYF
>.|TRBV5-1|TRBJ2-7|13|.
TGCGCCAGCAGTACCGATAGCTCCTACGAGCAGTACTTC
CASSTDSSYEQYF
>.|TRBV7-8|TRBJ2-6|19|.
TGTGCCAGCAACCCGGGGGTGGGCAGGGATAGCTCTGGGGCCAACGTCCTGACTTTC
CASNPGVGRDSSGANVLTF
>.|TRBV6-5|TRBJ2-5|13|TRBD1
TGTGCCAGCAGTTCCCAGGGGGCTGGGACCCAGTACTTC
CASSSQGAGTQYF
>.|TRBV5-1|TRBJ2-7|15|TRBD2
TGCGCCAGCACACGGACTAGCGGGAGTGGCTACGAGCAGTACTTC
CASTRTSGSGYEQYF
>.|TRBV6-6|TRBJ2-7|12|TRBD2
TGTGCCAGCAGAGCGGGATCCTACGAGCAGTACTTC
CASRAGSYEQYF
>.|TRBV7-3|TRBJ1-3|15|.
TGTGCCAGCAGCTTAGAAGGGGGCTCTGGAAACACCATATATTTT
CASSLEGGSGNTIYF
>.|TRBV14|TRBJ2-1|16|.
TGTGCCAGCAGCCAAAAACCGGGACTTTTTTACAATGAGCAGTTCTTC
CASSQKPGLFYNEQFF